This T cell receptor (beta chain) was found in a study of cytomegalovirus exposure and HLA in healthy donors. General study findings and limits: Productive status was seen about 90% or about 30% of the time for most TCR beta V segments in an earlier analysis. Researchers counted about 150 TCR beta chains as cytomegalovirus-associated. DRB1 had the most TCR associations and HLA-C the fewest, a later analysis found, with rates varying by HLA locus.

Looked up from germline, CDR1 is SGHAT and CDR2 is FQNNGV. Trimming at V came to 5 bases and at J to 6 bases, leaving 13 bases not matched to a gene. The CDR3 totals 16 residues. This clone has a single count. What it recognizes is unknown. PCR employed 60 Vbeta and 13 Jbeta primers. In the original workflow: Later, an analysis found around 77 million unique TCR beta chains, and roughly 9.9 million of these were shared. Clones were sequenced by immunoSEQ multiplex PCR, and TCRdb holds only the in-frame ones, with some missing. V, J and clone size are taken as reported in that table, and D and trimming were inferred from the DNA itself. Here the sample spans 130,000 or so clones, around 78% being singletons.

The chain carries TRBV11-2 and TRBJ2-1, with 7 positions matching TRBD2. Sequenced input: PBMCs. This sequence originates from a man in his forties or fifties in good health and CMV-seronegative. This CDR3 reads CASSGLSREIGNEQFF. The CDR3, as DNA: TGTGCCAGCAGCGGGCTCTCGCGGGAGATAGGCAATGAGCAGTTCTTC. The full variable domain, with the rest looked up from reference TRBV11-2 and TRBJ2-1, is EAGVAQSPRYKIIEKRQSVAFWCNPISGHATLYWYQQILGQGPKLLIQFQNNGVVDDSQLPKDRFSAERLKGVDSTLKIQPAKLEDSAVYLCASSGLSREIGNEQFFGPGTRLTVL.